This T cell receptor (beta chain) is from a study of PD-L1 blockade in urothelial cancer. Study at large: Patients' histories included 0 to 3 prior chemotherapy regimens. Findings and caveats of the study: Expansion of tumor-associated blood clones at 3 weeks was greater in durable-benefit patients.

Indicated time point: pretreatment peripheral blood. The CDR3 length is 15 residues. V shed 1 base and J shed 4 bases, with 14 bases lying between them. The germline V gene encodes CDR1 GTSNPN and CDR2 SVGIG (reference sequence). Repertoires were generated with immunoSEQ multiplex PCR, while TCRdb's copy carries only in-frame clones and drops some. The data show more than 55,000 clones, about 81% seen once. Concerning this clone itself: Its target is not known.

The sample in question was PBMCs, obtained around atezolizumab (anti-PD-L1) treatment. The V and J genes are TRBV30 and TRBJ1-5; D gene ambiguous. This TCR derives from a man in his 70s with urothelial cancer. CDR3 protein: CAWSGYGAPNQPQHF. The DNA for the CDR3 is TGTGCCTGGAGTGGTTACGGAGCTCCAAATCAGCCCCAGCATTTT.